These T cell receptor beta chains were read from a single sample in a study of T-cell reconstitution after alpha-beta-depleted transplantation in children. MiXCR, run by TCRdb on the PCR reads, gives a single entry per CDR3 protein. The repertoire holds nearly 550,000 distinct CDR3 sequences, around 19% seen once, with 2.5% to 3.5% in the top ten. Specimen: PBMCs from the stem cell graft donor, collected from the stem cell graft. These receptors were obtained from a human donor who donated a stem cell graft to a child with acute lymphoblastic leukemia. Each CDR3 is given with its conserved first and last residue. The D gene is left open where the match is weak. Clone size appears in some rows only: once, few, many, or a class for an expanded clone.

D | size | J | V | CDR3 | DNA
NA | NA | TRBJ2-1 | TRBV4-1 | CASSQGPSRDEQFF | TGCGCCAGCAGCCAGGGTCCAAGCCGTGATGAGCAGTTCTTC
TRBD1 | few | TRBJ2-3 | TRBV29-1 | CSVDDRVLTDTQYF | TGCAGCGTTGACGACAGGGTCCTCACAGATACGCAGTATTTT
TRBD2 | NA | TRBJ2-1 | TRBV27 | CASSFSSVGRANEQFF | TGTGCCAGCAGTTTCTCTAGCGTTGGGAGGGCCAATGAGCAGTTCTTC
TRBD2 | few | TRBJ2-7 | TRBV5-1 | CASGTTTWGGTMAYEQYF | TGCGCCAGCGGCACCACCACTTGGGGAGGGACGATGGCCTACGAGCAGTACTTC
NA | NA | TRBJ2-1 | TRBV15 | CAIQTGDSSYNEQFF | TGTGCCATCCAGACAGGAGACAGCTCCTACAATGAGCAGTTCTTC
TRBD1 | NA | TRBJ1-2 | TRBV5-1 | CASSSGQSFIF | TGCGCCAGCAGCTCGGGACAGTCATTCATCTTC
NA | NA | TRBJ2-7 | TRBV24-1 | CATRFQGGEQYF | TGTGCCACCAGATTCCAGGGGGGTGAGCAGTACTTC
NA | NA | TRBJ2-5 | TRBV5-1 | CASSRRTQETQYF | TGCGCCAGCAGCCGACGAACCCAAGAGACCCAGTACTTC
TRBD2 | many | TRBJ2-7 | TRBV29-1 | CSVAPSGSRYEQYF | TGCAGCGTTGCGCCTAGCGGGAGCAGGTACGAGCAGTACTTC
TRBD1 | few | TRBJ1-1 | TRBV19 | CASSLYSQFRDRATLNTEAFF | TGTGCCAGTAGTCTATACTCGCAGTTCCGGGACAGGGCAACCCTTAACACTGAAGCTTTCTTT
TRBD2 | few | TRBJ2-1 | TRBV7-6 | CASSLTGTSGVTEQFF | TGTGCCAGCAGCTTGACAGGGACTAGCGGTGTTACTGAGCAGTTCTTC
NA | NA | TRBJ2-7 | TRBV20-1 | CSARDLQNYEQYF | TGCAGTGCTAGAGACCTGCAGAACTACGAGCAGTACTTC
NA | NA | TRBJ2-7 | TRBV27 | CASSSPNVPGYEQYF | TGTGCCAGCAGTTCACCGAACGTTCCAGGCTACGAGCAGTACTTC
TRBD2 | few | TRBJ2-3 | TRBV5-1 | CASSSRTSGRMSDTQYF | TGCGCCAGCAGCTCCAGGACTAGCGGGAGGATGTCAGATACGCAGTATTTT
NA | NA | TRBJ2-7 | TRBV20-1 | CSPLRQGGYEQYF | TGCAGTCCCCTGAGGCAGGGTGGTTACGAGCAGTACTTC
NA | NA | TRBJ2-5 | TRBV7-9 | CASSSLIRGETQYF | TGTGCCAGCAGCTCACTTATCCGGGGGGAGACCCAGTACTTC
NA | NA | TRBJ2-7 | TRBV5-5 | CASSAQGTYEQYF | TGTGCCAGCAGCGCACAGGGTACCTACGAGCAGTACTTC